These 19 T cell receptor beta chains came from one sample sequenced in a study of control samples from healthy donors and cancer patients. Assay: immunoSEQ multiplex PCR; the TCRdb copy retains only in-frame clones and omits some. This table holds fewer than 200,000 clones, about 93% found once. Specimen: blood. The receptors were sampled from a woman aged 60-70 years in good health.

The chain joins TRBV2 to TRBJ2-3; TRBD1 matches at 7 bases. Germline CDR1 reads SNHLY; CDR2 reads FYNNEI. The CDR3 contains 17 residues. The V gene end was trimmed by 4 bases and the J gene end by 2 bases; junction bases not matched to a gene: 12. The CDR3 sequence: CASSGALGQRHTDTQYF. The CDR3 nucleotides are TGTGCCAGCAGTGGAGCCCTGGGACAGCGACACACAGATACGCAGTATTTT.

The chain carries TRBV7-8 and TRBJ1-4; D is unclear. Trimming pared 3 bases from V and 8 bases from J, leaving 10 bases between. The CDR3 length is 13 residues. Germline CDR1 and CDR2: SGHVS and FQNEAQ. The CDR3 reads CASSLRGNEKLFF. The CDR3 DNA is TGTGCCAGCAGCTTGCGGGGAAACGAAAAACTGTTTTTT.

This clone was seen more than once but under ten times. The CDR3 sequence is CASSPPSTSTYQYF. The DNA for the CDR3 is TGTGCCAGCTCACCACCTTCGACATCTACGTATCAGTACTTC. The chain joins TRBV18 to TRBJ2-7; D gene ambiguous. Per the germline V gene, CDR1 is KGHSH and CDR2 is LQKENI. Trimming pared 0 bases from V and 10 bases from J, leaving 16 bases between. This CDR3 is built from 14 residues. The full variable domain, its missing parts supplied by reference TRBV18 and TRBJ2-7, is NAGVMQNPRHLVRRRGQEARLRCSPMKGHSHVYWYRQLPEEGLKFMVYLQKENIIDESGMPKERFSAEFPKEGPSILRIQQVVRGDSAAYFCASSPPSTSTYQYFGPGTRLTVT.

The chain couples TRBV5-1 to TRBJ1-4, with 8 bases fitting TRBD1. This CDR3 is 16 amino acids long. Germline V gene lookup returns CDR1 SGHRS and CDR2 YFSETQ. V was pared by 3 bases and J by 4 bases, with 8 bases of the junction left unmatched. The CDR3 DNA follows: TGCGCCAGCAGCTCGCCCTACAGGGGGAGTAATGAAAAACTGTTTTTT. This encodes CASSSPYRGSNEKLFF.

The chain uses TRBV3-1 (or the pseudogene TRBV3-2) and TRBJ1-6, with D unclear. V was cut by 2 bases and J by 3 bases, with 11 bases left in between. Germline V gives CDR1 LGHDT, CDR2 YNNKEL (reference sequence). The CDR3 is 16 residues long. The CDR3, as DNA: TGTGCCAGCAGCCAAAGGTTCAGCGGCTATAATTCACCCCTCCACTTT. Translated: CASSQRFSGYNSPLHF.

V usage is TRBV11-2 and J usage is TRBJ2-7; D is unclear. From germline, CDR1 is SGHAT and CDR2 FQNNGV. The V and J ends lost 1 base and 2 bases respectively, with 6 bases between them. The CDR3 sequence is 13 residues long. CDR3 bases: TGTGCCAGCAGCTTAGGGATAGCCTACGAGCAGTACTTC. It translates to CASSLGIAYEQYF.

The rearrangement links TRBV11-3 to TRBJ2-1; D possibly corresponds to TRBD2 (7 bases). The CDR3 runs 16 residues. V lost 2 bases to trimming and J lost 5 bases, with 16 bases between them. Germline-derived CDR1 and CDR2 are SGHNT and YENEEA. CDR3 in amino acids: CASSLLSGGPHNEQFF. CDR3 nucleotides: TGTGCCAGCAGCTTACTATCGGGGGGCCCCCACAATGAGCAGTTCTTC.

For the CDR3, the DNA is TGTGCCAGCAGCTTAGGGACCTCTGGAAACACCATATATTTT. Its protein product is CASSLGTSGNTIYF. The genes are TRBV5-4 and TRBJ1-3; weak D call: TRBD1 (5 bases). CDR3 length equals 14 residues. Trimming pared 2 bases from V and 0 bases from J, leaving 6 bases between. Germline loops: CDR1 SGHNT, CDR2 YYREEE (reference sequence). The full variable domain, rest sourced from reference TRBV5-4 and TRBJ1-3, is ETGVTQSPTHLIKTRGQQVTLRCSSQSGHNTVSWYQQALGQGPQFIFQYYREEENGRGNFPPRFSGLQFPNYSSELNVNALELDDSALYLCASSLGTSGNTIYFGEGSWLTVV.

This chain links TRBV5-1 with TRBJ1-5; no firm D call. The ends were cut back, 1 base at V and 2 bases at J, with 7 bases in the middle. The germline V gene has CDR1 SGHRS and CDR2 YFSETQ. This CDR3 is 14 amino acids long. The CDR3 region is CASSLIGGNQPQHF. CDR3 coding DNA: TGCGCCAGCAGCTTGATCGGAGGCAATCAGCCCCAGCATTTT.

This clone was observed a handful of times. This chain joins TRBV30 and TRBJ1-4; perhaps TRBD1 as D (6 bases). Germline V gene lookup returns CDR1 GTSNPN and CDR2 SVGIG (reference sequence). V gave up 3 bases and J gave up 5 bases, with 7 bases separating them. The CDR3 totals 12 residues. CDR3 sequence (DNA): TGTGCCTGGAGGCAGGGGAATGAAAAACTGTTTTTT. Its protein product is CAWRQGNEKLFF.

The rearrangement links TRBV5-1 to TRBJ1-2, with 8 nucleotides matching TRBD1. Germline assignment: CDR1 SGHRS and CDR2 YFSETQ. The V and J ends lost 4 bases and 1 base, in that order; junction bases with no gene match: 3. The CDR3 spans 14 residues. Here the CDR3 DNA reads TGCGCCAGCAGCAACGGACAGGGTAACTATGGCTACACCTTC. Translated: CASSNGQGNYGYTF.

The table lists this clone with a count of one. This chain uses TRBV7-2 with TRBJ1-2; TRBD1 aligns across 9 bases. CDR1 is SGHTA, CDR2 FQGNSA, per germline. CDR3 length equals 14 residues. V dropped 5 bases and J dropped 2; count of bases not matched to a gene: 3. CDR3 amino acids: CASSTGQGNYGYTF. CDR3 sequence (DNA): TGTGCCAGCAGCACCGGACAGGGGAACTATGGCTACACCTTC.

The V and J genes are TRBV6-5 and TRBJ1-6, with D tentatively TRBD1 (5 bases). V was cut by 4 bases and J by 10 bases, with 11 bases left in between. The germline CDR1 and CDR2 sequences are MNHEY and SVGAGI. This CDR3 contains 13 residues. In nucleotides, the CDR3 is TGTGCCAGCAGTTCCGGGGGTTCCTCACCCCTCCACTTT. Protein: CASSSGGSSPLHF.

V is TRBV5-4 and J is TRBJ1-2, with 10 bases identical to TRBD1. The germline gives CDR1 SGHNT, CDR2 YYREEE (reference sequence). Trimming took 3 bases from V and 3 from J; bases not matched to a gene: 5. CDR3 size: 15 residues. CDR3 in amino acids: CASSSTGGKDYGYTF. The CDR3 DNA reads as TGTGCCAGCAGCTCGACAGGGGGCAAGGACTATGGCTACACCTTC.

The gene calls are TRBV12-3 or TRBV12-4 and TRBJ2-2; no clear D. V was cut by 5 bases and J by 5 bases, with 6 bases left in between. CDR3 size: 12 residues. CDR3 DNA sequence: TGTGCCAGCAGTCCCGATACCGGGGAGCTGTTTTTT. Translating it yields CASSPDTGELFF.

The V call is TRBV3-1 (or the pseudogene TRBV3-2), the J call TRBJ1-3; D remains ambiguous. Germline values: CDR1 LGHDT, CDR2 YNNKEL (reference sequence). V was cut by 1 base and J by 0 bases, with 13 bases left in between. This CDR3 region has 17 residues. The DNA for the CDR3 is TGTGCCAGCAGCCAAGTTCCGACGGGATACTCTGGAAACACCATATATTTT. Protein product: CASSQVPTGYSGNTIYF.

The genes are TRBV7-9 and TRBJ1-2; D is possibly TRBD1 (5 bases). CDR1 and CDR2 from the germline V gene are SEHNR and FQNEAQ (reference sequence). Trimming pared 5 bases from V and 1 base from J, leaving 11 bases between. The CDR3 has 14 residues. CDR3 DNA sequence: TGTGCCAGCAGCCTGACAGAAGATAACTATGGCTACACCTTC. Its protein product is CASSLTEDNYGYTF.

The chain combines TRBV4-3 with TRBJ2-7; 8 nucleotides align to TRBD1. CDR1 and CDR2 (germline): LGHNA, YSLEER. V dropped 3 bases and J dropped 3; count of bases not matched to a gene: 7. The CDR3 loop spans 15 amino acids. CDR3 protein: CASSQFRQGIYEQYF. The CDR3 DNA reads TGCGCCAGCAGCCAGTTTCGACAGGGGATCTACGAGCAGTACTTC.

Here the CDR3 reads CASSLVGQPFVGYTF. In DNA, the CDR3 is TGTGCCAGCAGCTTAGTCGGACAGCCCTTCGTCGGCTACACCTTC. The chain combines TRBV7-8 with TRBJ1-2, with D possibly matching TRBD1 (6 bases). The CDR3 runs 15 residues. Trimming took off 1 base at V and 8 bases at J, with 17 bases between the two ends. Germline values: CDR1 SGHVS, CDR2 FQNEAQ.